The rows below give T cell receptor beta chains drawn from one sample of a study of shared clonotypes between healthy human individuals. The method was immunoSEQ multiplex PCR; TCRdb's version includes in-frame clones alone and lacks a portion of them. Of around 2.3 million clones listed, more than 90% were seen once; the top ten hold 0.1% to 0.15%. The sample consisted of naive CD4+ T cells sorted from blood. These receptors were collected from a man in his late teens or twenties in good health. CDR3s include the opening cysteine and the closing phenylalanine or tryptophan. The D gene is left open where the match is weak. Clone sizes are given selectively: once, few, many, or a class where the clone is expanded.

J	D	size	V	DNA	CDR3
TRBJ1-3	NA	NA	TRBV19	TGTGCCAGCACTCCCCAGGCGGGTTCTGGAAACACCATATATTTT	CASTPQAGSGNTIYF
TRBJ1-2	TRBD1	NA	TRBV5-1	TGCGCCAGCAGCCCGGACAGGGGGATGCCTGGCTACACCTTC	CASSPDRGMPGYTF
TRBJ1-2	TRBD1	NA	TRBV7-9	TGTGCCAGCAGCGCCCCACAGGGGAACTATGGCTACACCTTC	CASSAPQGNYGYTF
TRBJ1-2	NA	once	TRBV2	TGTGCCAGCAGTGAAGGGGGGGCGGGAAATGGCTACACCTTC	CASSEGGAGNGYTF
TRBJ2-1	NA	NA	TRBV10-1	TGCGCCAGCAGCTCGGGGCCCGGGACTCTGGACAATGAGCAGTTCTTC	CASSSGPGTLDNEQFF
TRBJ2-7	NA	NA	TRBV28	TGTGCCAGCAGTTACCCTGGACAGTCCTACGAGCAGTACTTC	CASSYPGQSYEQYF
TRBJ1-1	NA	few	TRBV7-9	TGTGCCAGCAGCTTAGTCTGGGGGGCTGAAGCTTTCTTT	CASSLVWGAEAFF
TRBJ1-1	NA	few	TRBV18	TGTGCCAGCTCTGAAGGAACTGAAGCTTTCTTT	CASSEGTEAFF
TRBJ1-3	NA	NA	TRBV4-3	TGCGCCAGCAGCCAAGTCGGAGTCTCTGGAAACACCATATATTTT	CASSQVGVSGNTIYF
TRBJ2-3	TRBD2	NA	TRBV2	TGTGCCAGCAGTGTCCAAGGAGCGGGAGGAAACACAGATACGCAGTATTTT	CASSVQGAGGNTDTQYF
TRBJ2-2	NA	once	TRBV7-6	TGTGCCAGCAGCTTATACTTGTCACACCCGAACACCGGGGAGCTGTTTTTT	CASSLYLSHPNTGELFF
TRBJ1-2	NA	NA	TRBV6-5	TGTGCCAGCTCGGACAGACACTATGGCTACACCTTC	CASSDRHYGYTF
TRBJ2-5	NA	NA	TRBV7-2	TGTGCCAGCAGCTTAGTGGCAAAAGGTGGAGAGACCCAGTACTTC	CASSLVAKGGETQYF
TRBJ2-1	TRBD1	NA	TRBV13	TGTGCCAGCAGCCGTCCGGGACAGGGTAGAGATGAGCAGTTCTTC	CASSRPGQGRDEQFF
TRBJ2-2	NA	NA	TRBV5-1	TGCGCCAGCAGCCAGGGACGGGTAGGGACCGGGGAGCTGTTTTTT	CASSQGRVGTGELFF
TRBJ1-2	NA	NA	TRBV30	TGTGCCTGGAGTGTACGACCGATGAACTATGGCTACACCTTC	CAWSVRPMNYGYTF
TRBJ1-1	NA	NA	TRBV19	TGTGCCAGTAGTCGTACAGGGTCGCACACTGAAGCTTTCTTT	CASSRTGSHTEAFF
TRBJ2-3	NA	NA	TRBV14	TGTGCCAGCAGCCAACTCGGAGGCAAGGGCACAGATACGCAGTATTTT	CASSQLGGKGTDTQYF
TRBJ1-1	NA	NA	TRBV7-9	TGTGCCAGCAGCCTACTCAACACTGAAGCTTTCTTT	CASSLLNTEAFF
TRBJ1-5	NA	NA	TRBV14	TGTGCCAGCAGCCAAACTAGGGGTCCCCAGCATTTT	CASSQTRGPQHF
TRBJ1-6	TRBD1	NA	TRBV5-1	TGCGCCAGCAGCAGTACAGGGGGCGAATATTCACCCCTCCACTTT	CASSSTGGEYSPLHF
TRBJ2-5	NA	NA	TRBV5-4	TGTGCCAGCAGCTACGGTTCTAGAGGTTTTGGTCAAGAGACCCAGTACTTC	CASSYGSRGFGQETQYF
TRBJ1-2	TRBD1	NA	TRBV4-3	TGCGCCAGCAGCCAGTCCAAGGGGGCGGACTATGGCTACACCTTC	CASSQSKGADYGYTF
TRBJ2-1	NA	NA	TRBV5-6	TGTGCCAGCACTATACAAAAAAATGAGCAGTTCTTC	CASTIQKNEQFF
TRBJ2-7	TRBD2	NA	TRBV16	TGTGCCAGCAGCCAACTAGCGGGAGTAGACTACGAGCAGTACTTC	CASSQLAGVDYEQYF
TRBJ2-7	NA	NA	TRBV6-5	TGTGCCAGCAGACCTCCACAGGGTCGCGAGCAGTACTTC	CASRPPQGREQYF
TRBJ2-7	NA	NA	TRBV5-4	TGTGCCAGCAGCTCCCAAGGAGGCGTAGGGGCCTACGAGCAGTACTTC	CASSSQGGVGAYEQYF
TRBJ2-7	NA	NA	TRBV4-3	TGCGCCAGCAGCCATGCTAGGGGGAATGGTCCCTACGAGCAGTACTTC	CASSHARGNGPYEQYF
TRBJ1-6	NA	NA	TRBV18	TGTGCCAGCTCACCACGACCAGATAATTCACCCCTCCACTTT	CASSPRPDNSPLHF
TRBJ1-2	TRBD1	NA	TRBV6-1	TGTGCCAGCAGTGAATCCTGGGACAGGGGCAATGGCTACACCTTC	CASSESWDRGNGYTF
TRBJ1-3	NA	NA	TRBV29-1	TGCAGCTCTAAATACGGGAACACCATATATTTT	CSSKYGNTIYF
TRBJ2-1	NA	NA	TRBV6-1	TGTGCCAGCAGTGCCCGTAAGGAGGGGTCTGAATTCTACAATGAGCAGTTCTTC	CASSARKEGSEFYNEQFF
TRBJ2-1	NA	NA	TRBV6-5	TGTGCCAGCACGGCACAGGGCTCCTACAATGAGCAGTTCTTC	CASTAQGSYNEQFF
TRBJ1-1	TRBD1	NA	TRBV18	TGTGCCAGCTCACCACCGGCAGGGGGCGTGAACACTGAAGCTTTCTTT	CASSPPAGGVNTEAFF
TRBJ2-1	TRBD2	NA	TRBV11-2	TGTGCCAGCAGCTCCCATGTAGGTGCGGGAGCCAAATACAATGAGCAGTTCTTC	CASSSHVGAGAKYNEQFF
TRBJ2-7	NA	NA	TRBV19	TGTGCCAGTAACCCAACAGGTAGCTCCTACGAGCAGTACTTC	CASNPTGSSYEQYF
TRBJ1-2	NA	NA	TRBV6-6	TGTGCCAGCAGTTACTCGCCCCAGACAAGAGGCTACACCTTC	CASSYSPQTRGYTF
TRBJ2-1	TRBD2	NA	TRBV15	TGTGCCACCAGCCGAGATGGGCTAGCGGGGGGGAGTGAGCAGTTCTTC	CATSRDGLAGGSEQFF
TRBJ1-5	NA	NA	TRBV29-1	TGCAGCGTTCGGGATAGCAATCAGCCCCAGCATTTT	CSVRDSNQPQHF
TRBJ1-6	NA	NA	TRBV2	TGTGCCAGCAGTTTTGATGGGGATGGAGGCTCACCCCTCCACTTT	CASSFDGDGGSPLHF
TRBJ1-1	NA	NA	TRBV28	TGTGCCAGCATCTCCGACAGATGGGTGAACACTGAAGCTTTCTTT	CASISDRWVNTEAFF
TRBJ1-3	NA	NA	TRBV5-1	TGCGCCAGCAGCTTGGCCCAGGCGCCTGGAAACACCATATATTTT	CASSLAQAPGNTIYF
TRBJ2-1	TRBD2	NA	TRBV7-6	TGTGCCAGCAGCTCGTCGGCTAGCGGGATCCACAATGAGCAGTTCTTC	CASSSSASGIHNEQFF
TRBJ2-2	NA	NA	TRBV10-3	TGTGCCATCAGTGAGTTCGGGACCGGGGAGCTGTTTTTT	CAISEFGTGELFF
TRBJ1-2	NA	few	TRBV6-6	TGTGCCAGCAGTTACTCTCAGGGGAACACCTTC	CASSYSQGNTF
TRBJ1-3	NA	NA	TRBV10-2	TGCGCCAGCGGGGCGGGGGGACTAAGCTCTGGAAACACCATATATTTT	CASGAGGLSSGNTIYF
TRBJ1-3	NA	once	TRBV2	TGTGCCAGCAGTGATGGAGTTAACTCTGGAAACACCATATATTTT	CASSDGVNSGNTIYF
TRBJ1-2	TRBD1	NA	TRBV25-1	TGTGCCAGCAGTGAACCGGGACAGGGCGCCTATGGCTACACCTTC	CASSEPGQGAYGYTF
TRBJ2-5	TRBD2	NA	TRBV5-1	TGCGCCAGCAGCTTGAGTTTGCGGGGGGGCAGAGAGACCCAGTACTTC	CASSLSLRGGRETQYF
TRBJ2-2	NA	NA	TRBV6-1	TGTGCCAGCAGTGAAAAAGGAAAAATTGGGACCGGGGAGCTGTTTTTT	CASSEKGKIGTGELFF